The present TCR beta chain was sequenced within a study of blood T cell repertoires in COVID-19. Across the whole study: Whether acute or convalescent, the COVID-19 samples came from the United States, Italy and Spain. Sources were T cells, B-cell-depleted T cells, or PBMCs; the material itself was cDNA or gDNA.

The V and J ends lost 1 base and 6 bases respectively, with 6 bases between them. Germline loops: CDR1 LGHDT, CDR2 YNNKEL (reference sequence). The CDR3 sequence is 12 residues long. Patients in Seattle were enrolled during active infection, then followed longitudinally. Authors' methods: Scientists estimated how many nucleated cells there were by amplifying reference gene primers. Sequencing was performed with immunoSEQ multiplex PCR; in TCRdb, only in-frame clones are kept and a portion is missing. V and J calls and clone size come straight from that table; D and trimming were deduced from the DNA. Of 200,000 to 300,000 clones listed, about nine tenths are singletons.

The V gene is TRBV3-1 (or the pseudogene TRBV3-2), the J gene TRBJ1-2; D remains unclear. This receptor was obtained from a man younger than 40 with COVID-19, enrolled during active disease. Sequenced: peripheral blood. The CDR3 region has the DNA TGTGCCAGCAGCCAAGCCCTCGATGGCTACACCTTC. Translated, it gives CASSQALDGYTF.